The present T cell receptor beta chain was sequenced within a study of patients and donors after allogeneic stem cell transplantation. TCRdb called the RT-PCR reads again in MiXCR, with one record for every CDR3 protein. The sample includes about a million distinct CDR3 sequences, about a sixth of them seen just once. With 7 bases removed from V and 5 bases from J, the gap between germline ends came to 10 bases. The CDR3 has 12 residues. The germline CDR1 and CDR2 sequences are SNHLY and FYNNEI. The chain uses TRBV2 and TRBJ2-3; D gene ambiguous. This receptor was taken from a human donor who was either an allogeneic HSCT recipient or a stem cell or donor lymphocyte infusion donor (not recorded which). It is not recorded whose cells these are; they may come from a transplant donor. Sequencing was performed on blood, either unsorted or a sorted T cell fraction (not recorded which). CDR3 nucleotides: TGTGCCAGCAAGAAGGATGGAGATACGCAGTATTTT. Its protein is CASKKDGDTQYF. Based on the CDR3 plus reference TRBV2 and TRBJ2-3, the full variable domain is EPEVTQTPSHQVTQMGQEVILRCVPISNHLYFYWYRQILGQKVEFLVSFYNNEISEKSEIFDDQFSVERPDGSNFTLKIRSTKLEDSAMYFCASKKDGDTQYFGPGTRLTVL.